The 27 T cell receptor beta chains below all came from one sample that was sequenced in a study of T cells in Graves' hyperthyroidism and ophthalmopathy. The CDR3 regions of TCR beta were amplified from RNA transcripts. The HTBI set primed first-round TCR CDR3 RT-PCR. TCRdb independently ran MiXCR on the multiplex PCR reads; one entry per CDR3 protein. The table has a few hundred thousand distinct CDR3 sequences, around 20% seen once. The sequenced material came from blood. The receptors were sampled from a man aged 18 to 30 with Graves' hyperthyroidism.

There are a few counts of this clonotype. CDR3 amino acids: CATRQGANTEAFF. In DNA form, the CDR3 reads TGTGCCACACGACAGGGGGCGAACACTGAAGCTTTCTTT. The chain is built from TRBV5-4 and TRBJ1-1, with 10 bases fitting TRBD1. This CDR3 region has 13 residues. Trimming at V came to 9 bases and at J to 1 base, leaving 3 bases not matched to a gene. CDR1 is SGHNT and CDR2 is YYREEE in the germline V gene (reference sequence).

This clonotype was recorded at least ten times. The chain carries TRBV27 and TRBJ2-5; possible D gene TRBD1, 5 bases. Germline CDR1 and CDR2: MNHEY and SMNVEV (reference sequence). The CDR3 loop spans 15 amino acids. Trimming left V 6 bases short and J 4 bases short, with 18 bases between. The chain's CDR3 is CASRTGQWYGETQYF. The CDR3, as DNA: TGTGCCAGCAGAACTGGACAATGGTATGGAGAGACCCAGTACTTC.

The chain is built from TRBV10-3 and TRBJ2-2; TRBD2 might be the D (5 bases). The length of the CDR3 is 17 residues. The V end lost 6 bases, the J end lost 0 bases, and 17 bases lay between the germline ends. Germline V lookup: CDR1 ENHRY, CDR2 SYGVKD. The CDR3 loop reads CAISLTAEAANTGELFF. The CDR3 DNA reads TGTGCCATCAGCCTGACGGCGGAGGCGGCGAACACCGGGGAGCTGTTTTTT.

This clonotype was detected many times. The chain employs TRBV28 and TRBJ2-7, with 7 bases that match TRBD1. The germline V gene encodes CDR1 MDHEN and CDR2 SYDVKM. V dropped 5 bases and J dropped 2; count of bases not matched to a gene: 9. The CDR3 length is 15 residues. The CDR3 DNA sequence: TGTGCCAGCAGTCCCCCCACAGGGGCCGCCTACGAGCAGTACTTC. This gives the protein CASSPPTGAAYEQYF.

Many counts were recorded for this clonotype. This chain uses TRBV25-1 with TRBJ2-2; D perhaps matches TRBD2 (5 bases). CDR1 is MGHDK and CDR2 is SYGVNS in the germline V gene. With 7 bases removed from V and 6 bases from J, the gap between germline ends came to 9 bases. The CDR3 sequence is 12 residues long. The CDR3 reads CASKEGPGELFF. DNA for the CDR3: TGTGCCAGCAAAGAGGGTCCCGGGGAGCTGTTTTTT.

This clonotype was detected many times. The J gene is TRBJ2-3, the V gene TRBV27, with D perhaps given as TRBD1 or TRBD2 (5 bases each). CDR1 and CDR2 from the germline V gene are MNHEY and SMNVEV (reference sequence). The CDR3 has 16 amino acids. V was cut by 6 bases and J by 2 bases, with 18 bases left in between. The CDR3 DNA reads as TGTGCCAGCAGCTACAGGATGGACTCCTCCACAGATACGCAGTATTTT. This encodes CASSYRMDSSTDTQYF.

This chain uses TRBV25-1 with TRBJ2-7; D possibly corresponds to TRBD1 (5 bases). Trimming pared 8 bases from V and 1 base from J, leaving 9 bases between. The length of the CDR3 is 12 residues. CDR1 is MGHDK and CDR2 is SYGVNS in the germline V gene. The CDR3 nucleotides are TGTGCCAGCCAGACAGTTTCCTACGAGCAGTACTTC. Translated: CASQTVSYEQYF.

This clonotype was recorded a few times. The CDR3 nucleotides read TGTGCCAGCAGGACTAGCGGGGGATCCTACGAGCAGTACTTC. Its protein product is CASRTSGGSYEQYF. The chain joins TRBV11-2 to TRBJ2-7, with 12 bases lining up with TRBD2. The CDR3 runs 14 residues. Per the germline V gene, CDR1 is SGHAT and CDR2 is FQNNGV. The V segment lost 6 bases and the J segment 1 base; nucleotides outside the gene matches: 1.

This chain connects TRBV10-3 to TRBJ2-2, with 11 bases fitting TRBD1. The germline gives CDR1 ENHRY, CDR2 SYGVKD. J lost 1 base, V lost 6 bases, and 7 bases had no gene match. The CDR3 has 17 residues. CDR3: CAIRPGQGDKNTGELFF. The CDR3 nucleotides are TGTGCCATCAGGCCGGGACAGGGGGATAAGAACACCGGGGAGCTGTTTTTT.

This clonotype has at least ten counts. The chain employs TRBV28 and TRBJ1-2; no reliable D call. Trimming took 7 bases from V and 4 from J, leaving 13 bases between them. The CDR3 is made up of 13 amino acids. Germline CDR1 reads MDHEN; CDR2 reads SYDVKM. The CDR3 DNA reads TGTGCCAGCACCCGCGACAATTTCTATGGCTACACCTTC. Translation: CASTRDNFYGYTF.

A remark on this clonotype: This CDR3 fails to terminate in the conserved phenylalanine or tryptophan, so it likely reflects a read error. This rearrangement joins TRBV5-1 to TRBJ1-1; D is unclear. The V gene lost 5 bases and the J gene lost 0 bases, with 11 bases spanning the gap. The CDR3 has 14 residues. Germline lookup yields CDR1 SGHRS and CDR2 YFSETQ. For the CDR3, the DNA is TGCGCCAGCAGTCGAGAGGGCATGAACACTGAAGCTTTCCTT. Amino acid sequence: CASSREGMNTEAFL.

The sample holds many counts of this clonotype. The chain combines TRBV12-3 or TRBV12-4 with TRBJ1-3; TRBD1 matches 10 bases. This CDR3 spans 17 amino acids. The V gene end was trimmed by 3 bases and the J gene end by 4 bases; junction bases not matched to a gene: 9. The CDR3 reads CASSFEASDRGGNTIYF. The CDR3 coding sequence is TGTGCCAGCAGTTTTGAGGCGTCGGACAGGGGGGGAAACACCATATATTTT.

The genes are TRBV2 and TRBJ2-5; 10 bases fit TRBD1. The CDR3 is 13 residues long. Germline V lookup: CDR1 SNHLY, CDR2 FYNNEI. The J segment lost 7 bases and the V segment lost 6 bases, leaving 5 bases of the junction unmatched. The CDR3 DNA is TGTGCCAGCAGCCGGGACAGGGGCGGGACCCAGTACTTC. Translated: CASSRDRGGTQYF.

This clonotype appeared many times. The rearrangement links TRBV24-1 to TRBJ2-5, with D possibly being TRBD1 (5 bases). V was pared by 2 bases and J by 1 base, with 10 bases between. Germline V CDR1 and CDR2: KGHDR, SFDVKD. The CDR3 spans 15 residues. The CDR3 sequence: CATSDSSTAQETQYF. The CDR3 DNA follows: TGTGCCACCAGTGATTCGTCGACAGCCCAAGAGACCCAGTACTTC.

This clonotype occurred many times. The chain is built from TRBV10-2 and TRBJ1-1; D gene unclear. Trimming pared 6 bases from V and 0 bases from J, leaving 11 bases between. CDR3 size: 14 residues. The germline gives CDR1 WSHSY, CDR2 SAAADI. CDR3 loop: CASRLGSVNTEAFF. The CDR3 DNA sequence: TGCGCCAGCAGGTTGGGGTCGGTGAACACTGAAGCTTTCTTT.

This clonotype has a count of ten or more. The CDR3 protein is CASSFGATGELFF. CDR3 coding DNA: TGTGCCAGCAGCTTCGGTGCAACCGGGGAGCTGTTTTTT. The J gene is TRBJ2-2, the V gene TRBV11-3; D remains unclear. Trimming took 3 bases from V and 5 from J, leaving 7 bases between them. The germline gives CDR1 SGHNT, CDR2 YENEEA. The CDR3 spans 13 residues.

The chain's CDR3 is CSARDGQLRTYEQYF. Here the CDR3 DNA reads TGCAGTGCTAGAGATGGCCAGCTCAGGACCTACGAGCAGTACTTC. The rearrangement joins TRBV20-1 to TRBJ2-7; D not certain. From germline, CDR1 is DFQATT and CDR2 SNEGSKA (reference sequence). The CDR3 has 15 residues. V lost 0 bases and J lost 2, with 14 bases in between.

The chain recombines TRBV6-5 with TRBJ1-2, with D possibly TRBD1 on 5 matching bases. CDR1 and CDR2 from the germline V gene are MNHEY and SVGAGI. The CDR3 is 13 residues long. V lost 0 bases and J 5 bases, leaving 7 bases between the germline ends. CDR3 amino acids: CASSYSGPYGYTF. The DNA of the CDR3 is TGTGCCAGCAGTTACTCGGGACCATATGGCTACACCTTC.

This clonotype was detected many times. The J gene is TRBJ2-2, the V gene TRBV20-1; a weak D match, TRBD2 (7 bases). Germline CDR1 reads DFQATT; CDR2 reads SNEGSKA (reference sequence). Between the trimmed V and J ends, which lost 5 bases and 0 bases, there was a span of 16 bases. This CDR3 is built from 16 residues. The CDR3 reads CSALGGPLANTGELFF. The CDR3 DNA sequence: TGCAGTGCTCTGGGGGGGCCCCTCGCGAACACCGGGGAGCTGTTTTTT.

The chain combines TRBV27 with TRBJ1-2; D might be TRBD1 (6 bases). Germline V gene data show CDR1 as MNHEY and CDR2 as SMNVEV (reference sequence). The CDR3 is made up of 14 amino acids. The V end lost 3 bases, the J end lost 4 bases, and 12 bases lay between the germline ends. CDR3 residues: CASSFIGGAYGYTF. The CDR3 nucleotides are TGTGCCAGCAGTTTCATTGGGGGGGCCTATGGCTACACCTTC.

This clonotype was observed once. The J gene is TRBJ2-7, the V gene TRBV20-1; D remains ambiguous. The V end was cut by 0 bases, the J end by 4 bases, with 13 bases between. The CDR3 has 14 residues. Germline assignment: CDR1 DFQATT and CDR2 SNEGSKA (reference sequence). CDR3 in DNA: TGCAGTGCTAGAGACCCCTTCACAGATTACGAGCAGTACTTC. It yields the protein CSARDPFTDYEQYF.

This clonotype was counted many times. The chain links TRBV7-8 to TRBJ2-1; 11 bases map to TRBD2. V shed 4 bases and J 6 bases; nucleotides not matched to a gene: 14. Germline CDR1 reads SGHVS; CDR2 reads FQNEAQ. This CDR3 spans 18 amino acids. Here the CDR3 DNA reads TGTGCCAGCAGCTCAAGGATAGCCGGGACTAGCGGAACCAATGAGCAGTTCTTC. This encodes CASSSRIAGTSGTNEQFF.

V gene TRBV12-3 or TRBV12-4 combines with J gene TRBJ1-1; D is possibly TRBD1 (5 bases). Trimming pared 1 base from V and 3 bases from J, leaving 12 bases between. The CDR3 is 15 amino acids. CDR3 nucleotides: TGTGCCAGCAGTTTAGTTCCCCCGGGGGACACTGAAGCTTTCTTT. Protein: CASSLVPPGDTEAFF.

CDR3 nucleotide sequence: TGTGCCAGCAACCTAGGGACTAGCGGGAGGGCCTACGAGCAGTACTTC. Protein: CASNLGTSGRAYEQYF. The V gene is TRBV6-2 or TRBV6-3, the J gene TRBJ2-7; 16 bases align to TRBD2. V lost 7 bases and J lost 2; bases outside the gene matches: 5. Germline values: CDR1 MNHEY, CDR2 SVGEGT. CDR3 length: 16 amino acids.

V is TRBV7-8 and J is TRBJ1-2; D may be TRBD1 (5 bases). Germline lookup yields CDR1 SGHVS and CDR2 FQNEAQ. This CDR3 is 13 amino acids long. Trimming shortened V by 0 bases and J by 7 bases, and 9 bases separated the two germline ends. The CDR3 sequence: CASSLAGGLGYTF. The CDR3 DNA follows: TGTGCCAGCAGCTTAGCGGGGGGTCTTGGCTACACCTTC.

The chain employs TRBV6-1 and TRBJ2-7; 8 positions agree with TRBD1. Looked up from germline, CDR1 is MNHNS and CDR2 is SASEGT. The CDR3 sequence is 16 residues long. Germline trimming cut 3 bases from V and 3 bases from J; bases unmatched to any gene: 10. The CDR3: CASSDLLRDRIYEQYF. CDR3 sequence (DNA): TGTGCCAGCAGTGATCTCCTTCGGGACAGGATCTACGAGCAGTACTTC.

This clonotype was seen at least ten times. V gene TRBV24-1 combines with J gene TRBJ1-5; D is unresolved. In germline, CDR1 is KGHDR, CDR2 SFDVKD. V lost 3 bases, J lost 7 bases, and 18 bases lay in between. The CDR3 is made up of 16 amino acids. In nucleotides, the CDR3 is TGTGCCACCAGTGATCCACGTGCCCCAGATAGGCAGCCCCAGCATTTT. This translates into CATSDPRAPDRQPQHF.